Below, 9 T cell receptor beta chains from the same sample are listed, as sequenced in a study of blood T cell repertoires in COVID-19. Libraries were prepared by immunoSEQ multiplex PCR; TCRdb keeps only in-frame clonotypes and omits some of them. The table lists around 250,000 clones, approximately 84% of them singletons. The sequenced material came from peripheral blood. The receptor source for this set is an elderly woman with acute or convalescent COVID-19.

The chain couples TRBV18 to TRBJ1-2; a possible D gene is TRBD1 (6 bases). There are 14 residues in the CDR3. Germline V gene sequence: CDR1 KGHSH, CDR2 LQKENI. Trimming took off 1 base at V and 5 bases at J, with 11 bases between the two ends. Here the CDR3 DNA reads TGTGCCAGCTCACCACGGGAGGGGGAATATGGCTACACCTTC. It yields the protein CASSPREGEYGYTF.

The chain links TRBV2 to TRBJ1-4; D is uncertain. The CDR3 consists of 14 residues. V was trimmed by 4 bases and J by 4 bases, leaving 10 bases between them. The germline gives CDR1 SNHLY, CDR2 FYNNEI. In DNA form, the CDR3 reads TGTGCCAGCAGTGGGCGGGAAGGTAATGAAAAACTGTTTTTT. It encodes CASSGREGNEKLFF.

The V and J genes are TRBV4-2 and TRBJ2-7; the D gene is possibly TRBD2 (6 bases). The CDR3 totals 14 residues. CDR1 and CDR2 from the germline V gene are LGHNA and YNFKEQ. Trimming shortened V by 3 bases and J by 2 bases, and 11 bases separated the two germline ends. CDR3 region: CASSHRLGAYEQYF. CDR3 bases: TGTGCCAGCAGCCACCGACTAGGAGCCTACGAGCAGTACTTC.

The chain is built from TRBV7-2 and TRBJ2-2; 8 bases fit TRBD1. V trimming: 1 base; J trimming: 5 bases; junction bases outside the gene matches: 6. From germline, CDR1 is SGHTA and CDR2 FQGNSA. The CDR3 is 16 amino acids. CDR3 region: CASSLVAQGGTGELFF. Here the CDR3 DNA reads TGTGCCAGCAGCTTAGTCGCACAGGGGGGAACCGGGGAGCTGTTTTTT.

This chain joins TRBV28 and TRBJ1-1, with D maybe TRBD1 (6 bases). V shed 5 bases and J shed 4 bases, with 14 bases lying between them. The germline gives CDR1 MDHEN, CDR2 SYDVKM. The CDR3 consists of 14 residues. The DNA for the CDR3 is TGTGCCAGCAGTGGCCCCGGGGGGCCCACTGAAGCTTTCTTT. As protein: CASSGPGGPTEAFF.

The chain uses TRBV6-6 and TRBJ2-5, with D perhaps TRBD1 (6 bases). Germline loops: CDR1 MNHNY, CDR2 SVGAGI (reference sequence). The V end lost 2 bases, the J end lost 4 bases, and 14 bases lay between the germline ends. The CDR3 totals 15 residues. The CDR3 DNA reads as TGTGCCAGCAGTTACGATCCAGGGGTACGAGAGACCCAGTACTTC. Amino acids: CASSYDPGVRETQYF.

The rearrangement links TRBV28 to TRBJ2-7; 10 nucleotides agree with TRBD2. CDR1 MDHEN and CDR2 SYDVKM come from the germline V gene. The CDR3 has 19 residues. Trimming at V came to 4 bases and at J to 0 bases, leaving 15 bases not matched to a gene. Here the CDR3 reads CASSSPGLARVLLSYEQYF. CDR3 nucleotide sequence: TGTGCCAGCAGTTCACCGGGACTAGCGAGAGTCCTTCTCTCCTACGAGCAGTACTTC.

This clone has more than one count but fewer than ten. The V gene is TRBV4-3, the J gene TRBJ1-3; weak D call: TRBD1 (5 bases). The V gene lost 3 bases and the J gene lost 8 bases, with 26 bases spanning the gap. The CDR3 is 18 residues long. Germline-derived CDR1 and CDR2 are LGHNA and YSLEER. The CDR3 sequence: CASSHDLGTSDPVDTIYF. CDR3 bases: TGCGCCAGCAGCCATGACTTGGGGACTTCCGATCCAGTAGACACCATATATTTT.

The chain recombines TRBV28 with TRBJ2-3; D perhaps matches TRBD2 (7 bases). Germline CDR1 reads MDHEN; CDR2 reads SYDVKM. The length of the CDR3 is 16 residues. The V end was cut by 10 bases, the J end by 6 bases, with 26 bases between. The DNA for the CDR3 is TGTGCCACCCGAGGATTCCTAGCGGAGAGGGGGGATACGCAGTATTTT. It translates to CATRGFLAERGDTQYF.